This T cell receptor beta chain was sequenced for a study of cytomegalovirus exposure and HLA in healthy donors. The wider study: Roughly 80 million unique TCRs from HLA-typed donors made up an early data release.

On this clone: Antigen: not known.

Researchers ran the PCR with 60 Vbeta and 13 Jbeta primers. Only in-frame clones appear in the TCRdb table, and some are missing; sequencing was by immunoSEQ multiplex PCR. The sample has 65,000 to 75,000 clones; roughly 74% are singletons. Study outcomes and limitations: Overall, roughly 160 TCR beta chains were annotated as cytomegalovirus-associated. As immune exposure information, only CMV serostatus was available. Sequence variants that were highly shared formed a cluster that was likely a sequencing artifact.

With 5 bases removed from V and 9 bases from J, the gap between germline ends came to 19 bases. Per the germline V gene, CDR1 is SEHNR and CDR2 is FQNEAQ (reference sequence). This CDR3 comprises 14 residues. V usage is TRBV7-9 and J usage is TRBJ2-5, with D perhaps TRBD1 (6 bases). The specimen was PBMCs. The receptor was isolated from a woman in her fifties or sixties in good health and CMV-seropositive. The CDR3 coding sequence is TGTGCCAGCAGCGTGGACAGAAGGTCTTTTTCCCAGTACTTC. Amino acids: CASSVDRRSFSQYF.